This TCR beta chain was captured in a study of T cell clonotyping in hematopoietic cell transplantation. V lost 1 base, J lost 4 bases, and 3 bases stayed unmatched. The CDR3 has 14 amino acids. Germline V lookup: CDR1 MNHEY, CDR2 SVGAGI. TCRdb's table, derived via immunoSEQ multiplex PCR, lists solely in-frame clones and lacks some. The sample contains 55,000 to 70,000 clones, roughly 94% of which appear only once. Study observations and caveats: Few recipient clonotypes overlapped donors; over 95% were de novo at given depth.

This clone came up once. No antigen is known for it. V usage is TRBV6-5 and J usage is TRBJ1-1; 7 positions agree with TRBD1. The sequence came from a middle-aged man in good health. Some clones in this sample may be carry-over from other donors' samples. The sample was peripheral blood mononuclear cells. CDR3 residues: CASSYFGQVTEAFF. DNA of the CDR3: TGTGCCAGCAGTTACTTTGGACAGGTCACTGAAGCTTTCTTT.